The next 8 T cell receptor beta chains were all read from a single sample in a study of OX40 agonist ivuxolimab in advanced cancers. Clones were read by immunoSEQ multiplex PCR, and TCRdb kept only the in-frame ones, dropping some. This sample carries around 74,000 clones, around 92% of them seen once, and the ten largest clones take approximately 0.56%. Specimen: CD4+ or CD8+ T cells sorted from blood, collected in a trial of the OX40 agonist ivuxolimab. All receptors derive from an adult with an advanced solid tumor such as melanoma, head and neck, liver or kidney cancer.

The chain has TRBV19 and TRBJ2-7; D is unresolved. V was pared by 5 bases and J by 6 bases, with 14 bases between. The CDR3 sequence is 13 residues long. The V gene's germline CDR1 is LNHDA and CDR2 SQIVND (reference sequence). Here the CDR3 DNA reads TGTGCCAGTAGTGTCCGGACGCTGGGCGAGCAGTACTTC. It is translated as CASSVRTLGEQYF.

The chain employs TRBV7-9 and TRBJ2-5, with 16 bases that match TRBD2. The germline gives CDR1 SEHNR, CDR2 FQNEAQ (reference sequence). With V trimmed by 5 bases and J by 9 bases, 6 bases remained unmatched. The CDR3 is made up of 15 amino acids. CDR3 in DNA: TGTGCCAGCAGCGGGACTAGCGGGAGGGTTCGGGCCCAGTACTTC. Its translation is CASSGTSGRVRAQYF.

The chain has TRBV5-4 and TRBJ2-7, with D possibly being TRBD2 (5 bases). This CDR3 is 17 amino acids long. Trimming cost V 7 bases and J 6 bases, with 29 bases left between them. Germline V CDR1 and CDR2: SGHNT, YYREEE (reference sequence). Written as DNA, the CDR3 is TGTGCCAGCGAGTGGGAGTATTCATTCAAAACCGTCCTCGAGCAGTACTTC. This sequence encodes CASEWEYSFKTVLEQYF. The entire variable domain, with the rest obtained from reference TRBV5-4 and TRBJ2-7, is as follows: ETGVTQSPTHLIKTRGQQVTLRCSSQSGHNTVSWYQQALGQGPQFIFQYYREEENGRGNFPPRFSGLQFPNYSSELNVNALELDDSALYLCASEWEYSFKTVLEQYFGPGTRLTVT.

The J gene is TRBJ1-2, the V gene TRBV29-1; D perhaps matches TRBD1 (6 bases). Between the trimmed V and J ends, which lost 6 bases and 4 bases, there was a span of 18 bases. Per germline, CDR1 SQVTM and CDR2 ANQGSEA. CDR3 size: 14 residues. The CDR3 loop reads CSVALGGMAYGYTF. The CDR3 DNA sequence: TGCAGCGTCGCTCTAGGGGGAATGGCCTATGGCTACACCTTC.

The gene calls are TRBV7-2 and TRBJ2-3, with D possibly TRBD2 on 5 matching bases. There are 12 residues in the CDR3. Germline V lookup: CDR1 SGHTA, CDR2 FQGNSA. The V end lost 1 base, the J end lost 9 bases, and 8 bases lay between the germline ends. This CDR3 reads CASSLDPGTQYF. The CDR3 DNA sequence: TGTGCCAGCAGCTTAGATCCGGGAACGCAGTATTTT.

The chain joins TRBV5-1 to TRBJ2-7; D is unresolved. This CDR3 contains 12 residues. Germline lookup yields CDR1 SGHRS and CDR2 YFSETQ. Trimming took off 4 bases at V and 3 bases at J, with 8 bases between the two ends. The CDR3: CASSPSGYEQYF. The CDR3 DNA follows: TGCGCCAGCAGCCCCTCAGGCTACGAGCAGTACTTC.

The chain carries TRBV11-2 and TRBJ1-1; D is uncertain. CDR3 size: 16 residues. V shed 8 bases and J shed 2 bases, with 21 bases lying between them. The germline V gene encodes CDR1 SGHAT and CDR2 FQNNGV. CDR3 bases: TGTGCCAGCCAACGAACTAAGGTCGTAGGAAACACTGAAGCTTTCTTT. Amino acids: CASQRTKVVGNTEAFF.

The chain is built from TRBV18 and TRBJ2-7, with unresolved D. Germline V gene data show CDR1 as KGHSH and CDR2 as LQKENI. V was trimmed by 3 bases and J by 3 bases, leaving 12 bases between them. The CDR3 is 14 amino acids. The CDR3 loop is CASSPGLGLYEQYF. The CDR3 region has the DNA TGTGCCAGCTCACCGGGTCTTGGTCTCTACGAGCAGTACTTC.